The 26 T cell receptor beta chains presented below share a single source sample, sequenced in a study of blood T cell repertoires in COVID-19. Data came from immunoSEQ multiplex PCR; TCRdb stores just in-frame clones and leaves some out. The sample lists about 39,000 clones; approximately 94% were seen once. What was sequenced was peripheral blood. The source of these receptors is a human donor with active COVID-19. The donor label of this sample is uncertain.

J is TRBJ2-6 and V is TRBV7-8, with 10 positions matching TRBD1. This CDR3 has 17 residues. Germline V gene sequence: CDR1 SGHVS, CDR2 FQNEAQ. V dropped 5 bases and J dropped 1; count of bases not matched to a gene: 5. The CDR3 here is CASSAPGQGSGANVLTF. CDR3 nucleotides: TGTGCCAGCAGCGCTCCGGGACAGGGGTCTGGGGCCAACGTCCTGACTTTC.

CDR3 in DNA: TGCAGCGTTAAAGGGGTCCCGGGCACCGGGGAGCTGTTTTTT. Amino acids: CSVKGVPGTGELFF. This chain uses TRBV29-1 with TRBJ2-2; tentative D call: TRBD1 (5 bases). The CDR3 extends over 14 amino acids. The V gene lost 5 bases and the J gene lost 4 bases, with 14 bases spanning the gap. CDR1 is SQVTM, CDR2 ANQGSEA, per germline.

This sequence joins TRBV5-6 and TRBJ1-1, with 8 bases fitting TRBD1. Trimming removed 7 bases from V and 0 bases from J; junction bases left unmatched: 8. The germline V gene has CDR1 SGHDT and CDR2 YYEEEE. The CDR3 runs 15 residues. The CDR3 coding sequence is TGTGCCAGCTTAGCAGGGGGCTTGTTGAACACTGAAGCTTTCTTT. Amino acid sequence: CASLAGGLLNTEAFF.

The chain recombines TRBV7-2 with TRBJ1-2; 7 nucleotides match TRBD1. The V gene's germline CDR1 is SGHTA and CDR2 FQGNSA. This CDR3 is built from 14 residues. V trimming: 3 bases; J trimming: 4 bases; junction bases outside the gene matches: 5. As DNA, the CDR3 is TGTGCCAGCAGCTTCCGACAGGGTAGCTATGGCTACACCTTC. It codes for CASSFRQGSYGYTF.

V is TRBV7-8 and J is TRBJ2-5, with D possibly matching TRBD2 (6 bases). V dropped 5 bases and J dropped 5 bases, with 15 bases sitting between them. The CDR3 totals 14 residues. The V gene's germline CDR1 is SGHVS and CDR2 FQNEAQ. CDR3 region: CASSLRGSEETQYF. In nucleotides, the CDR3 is TGTGCCAGCAGCCTCCGGGGGTCGGAGGAGACCCAGTACTTC.

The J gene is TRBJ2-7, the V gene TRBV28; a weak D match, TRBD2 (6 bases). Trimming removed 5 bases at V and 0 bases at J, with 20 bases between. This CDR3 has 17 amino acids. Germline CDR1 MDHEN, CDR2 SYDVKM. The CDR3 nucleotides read TGTGCCAGCAGTCCCACCCGATTTAGCGGCGCCTCCTACGAGCAGTACTTC. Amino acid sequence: CASSPTRFSGASYEQYF.

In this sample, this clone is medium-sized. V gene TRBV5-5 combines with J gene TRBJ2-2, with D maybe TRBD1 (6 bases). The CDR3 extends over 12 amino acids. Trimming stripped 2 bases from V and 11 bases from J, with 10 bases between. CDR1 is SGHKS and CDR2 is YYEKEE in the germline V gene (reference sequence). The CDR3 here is CASSFSGTELFF. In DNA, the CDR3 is TGTGCCAGCAGCTTCTCCGGGACAGAGCTGTTTTTT.

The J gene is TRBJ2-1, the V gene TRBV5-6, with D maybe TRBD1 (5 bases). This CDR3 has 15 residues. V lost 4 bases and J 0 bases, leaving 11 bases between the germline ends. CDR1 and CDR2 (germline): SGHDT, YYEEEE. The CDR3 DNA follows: TGTGCCAGCAGCAAAGGGGCGAGCTCCTACAATGAGCAGTTCTTC. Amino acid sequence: CASSKGASSYNEQFF.

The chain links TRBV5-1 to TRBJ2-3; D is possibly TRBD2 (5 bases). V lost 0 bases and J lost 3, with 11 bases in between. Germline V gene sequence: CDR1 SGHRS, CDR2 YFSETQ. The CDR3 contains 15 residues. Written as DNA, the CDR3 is TGCGCCAGCAGCTTGGGGGTCGGGATAACAGATACGCAGTATTTT. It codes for CASSLGVGITDTQYF.

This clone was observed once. CDR3 nucleotides: TGTGCCAGCAGCGTAGAATCTAGCGGGAGGGCCTGGCCAGATACGCAGTATTTT. This gives the protein CASSVESSGRAWPDTQYF. The chain has TRBV9 and TRBJ2-3; TRBD2 matches 12 bases. The germline V gene encodes CDR1 SGDLS and CDR2 YYNGEE. J gave up 4 bases and V 0 bases, and 9 bases lay outside the gene matches. The CDR3 sequence is 18 residues long.

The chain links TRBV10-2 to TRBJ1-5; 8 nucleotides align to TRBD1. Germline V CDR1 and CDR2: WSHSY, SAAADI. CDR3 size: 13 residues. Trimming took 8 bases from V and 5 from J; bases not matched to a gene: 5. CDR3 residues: CASQDRAYQPQHF. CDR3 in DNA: TGCGCCAGCCAGGACAGGGCCTATCAGCCCCAGCATTTT.

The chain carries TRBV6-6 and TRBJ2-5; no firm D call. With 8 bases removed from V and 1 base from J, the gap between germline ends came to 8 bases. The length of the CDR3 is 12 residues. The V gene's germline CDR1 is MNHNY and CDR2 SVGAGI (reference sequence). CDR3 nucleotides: TGTGCCAGCGAGCCAGGCCAAGAGACCCAGTACTTC. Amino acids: CASEPGQETQYF.

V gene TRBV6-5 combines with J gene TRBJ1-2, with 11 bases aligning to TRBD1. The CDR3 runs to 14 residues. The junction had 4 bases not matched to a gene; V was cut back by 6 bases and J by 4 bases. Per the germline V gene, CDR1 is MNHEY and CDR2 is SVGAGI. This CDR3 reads CASSGQGASYGYTF. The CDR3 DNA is TGTGCCAGCAGCGGACAGGGGGCATCCTATGGCTACACCTTC.

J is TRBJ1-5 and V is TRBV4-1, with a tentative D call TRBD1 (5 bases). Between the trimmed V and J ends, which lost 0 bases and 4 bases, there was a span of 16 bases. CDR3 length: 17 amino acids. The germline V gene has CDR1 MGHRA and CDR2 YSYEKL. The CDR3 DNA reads TGCGCCAGCAGCCAAGAGCAGACAGCTAAACCAAATCAGCCCCAGCATTTT. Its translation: CASSQEQTAKPNQPQHF.

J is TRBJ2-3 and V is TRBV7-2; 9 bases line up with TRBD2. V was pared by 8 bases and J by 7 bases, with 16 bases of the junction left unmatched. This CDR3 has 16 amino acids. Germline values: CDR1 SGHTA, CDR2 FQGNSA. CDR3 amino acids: CASSVGAAGGPYTQYF. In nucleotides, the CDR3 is TGTGCCAGCTCAGTGGGGGCGGCGGGGGGGCCGTATACGCAGTATTTT.

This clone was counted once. The CDR3: CSVESTPGMRGYTF. The DNA for the CDR3 is TGCAGCGTTGAATCAACCCCAGGGATGAGGGGCTACACCTTC. The V call is TRBV29-1, the J call TRBJ1-2; D might be TRBD1 (5 bases). The length of the CDR3 is 14 residues. From germline, CDR1 is SQVTM and CDR2 ANQGSEA. V was trimmed by 2 bases and J by 8 bases, leaving 18 bases between them.

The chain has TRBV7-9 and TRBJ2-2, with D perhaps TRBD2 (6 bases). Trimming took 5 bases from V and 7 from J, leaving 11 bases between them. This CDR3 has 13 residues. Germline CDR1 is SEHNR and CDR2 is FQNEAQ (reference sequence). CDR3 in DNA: TGTGCCAGCAGCGCCGGGGGAGACGGGGAGCTGTTTTTT. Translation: CASSAGGDGELFF.

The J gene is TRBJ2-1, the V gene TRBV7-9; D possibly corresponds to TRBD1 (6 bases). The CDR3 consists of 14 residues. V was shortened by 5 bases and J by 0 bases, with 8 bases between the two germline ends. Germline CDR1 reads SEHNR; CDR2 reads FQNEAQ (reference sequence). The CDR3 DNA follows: TGTGCCAGCAGCCACAGGGTCTCCTACAATGAGCAGTTCTTC. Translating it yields CASSHRVSYNEQFF. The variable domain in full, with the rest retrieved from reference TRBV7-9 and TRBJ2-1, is DTGVSQNPRHKITKRGQNVTFRCDPISEHNRLYWYRQTLGQGPEFLTYFQNEAQLEKSRLLSDRFSAERPKGSFSTLEIQRTEQGDSAMYLCASSHRVSYNEQFFGPGTRLTVL.

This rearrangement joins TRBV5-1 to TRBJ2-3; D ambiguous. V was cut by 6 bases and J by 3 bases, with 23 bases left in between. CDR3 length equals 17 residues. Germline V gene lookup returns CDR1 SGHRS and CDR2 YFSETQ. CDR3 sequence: CASKKLTETTKTDTQYF. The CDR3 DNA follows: TGCGCCAGCAAGAAATTAACAGAGACCACAAAGACAGATACGCAGTATTTT. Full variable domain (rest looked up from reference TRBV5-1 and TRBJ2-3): KAGVTQTPRYLIKTRGQQVTLSCSPISGHRSVSWYQQTPGQGLQFLFEYFSETQRNKGNFPGRFSGRQFSNSRSEMNVSTLELGDSALYLCASKKLTETTKTDTQYFGPGTRLTVL.

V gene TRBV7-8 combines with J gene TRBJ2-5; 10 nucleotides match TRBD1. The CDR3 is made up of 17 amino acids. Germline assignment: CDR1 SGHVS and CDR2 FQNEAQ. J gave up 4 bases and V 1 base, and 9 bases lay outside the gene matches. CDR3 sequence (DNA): TGTGCCAGCAGCTTAGTAGACAGGGGGCGCTTTCCAGAGACCCAGTACTTC. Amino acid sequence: CASSLVDRGRFPETQYF.

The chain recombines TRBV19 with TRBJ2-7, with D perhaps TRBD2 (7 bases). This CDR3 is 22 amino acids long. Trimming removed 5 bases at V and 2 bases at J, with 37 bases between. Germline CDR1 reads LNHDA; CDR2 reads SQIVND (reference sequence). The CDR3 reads CASSLLLIRDTPLGGGPYEQYF. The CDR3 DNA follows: TGTGCCAGTAGTCTCCTCCTTATCCGGGACACCCCCCTTGGCGGGGGACCCTACGAGCAGTACTTC.

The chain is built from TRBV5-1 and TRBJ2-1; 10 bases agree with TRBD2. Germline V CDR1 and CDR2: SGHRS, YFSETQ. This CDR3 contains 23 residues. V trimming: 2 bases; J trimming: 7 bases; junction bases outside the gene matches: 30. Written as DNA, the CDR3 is TGCGCCAGCAGCTTCCCGCGAATAGAGGAGGGTGCTAGCGGGAGAATGAGGGAAAATGAGCAGTTCTTC. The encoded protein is CASSFPRIEEGASGRMRENEQFF.

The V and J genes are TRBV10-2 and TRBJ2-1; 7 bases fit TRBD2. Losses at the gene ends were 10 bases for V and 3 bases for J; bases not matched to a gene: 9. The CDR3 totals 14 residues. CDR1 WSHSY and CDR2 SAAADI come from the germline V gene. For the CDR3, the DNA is TGCGCCACTAAGCGGGAAAGGAGCTACAATGAGCAGTTCTTC. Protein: CATKRERSYNEQFF.

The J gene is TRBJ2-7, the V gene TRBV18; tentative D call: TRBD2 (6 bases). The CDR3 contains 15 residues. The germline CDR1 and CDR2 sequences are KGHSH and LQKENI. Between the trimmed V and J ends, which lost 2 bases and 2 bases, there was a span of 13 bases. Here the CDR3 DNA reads TGTGCCAGCTCACCAGAACGAGGAGGGCCCTACGAGCAGTACTTC. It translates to CASSPERGGPYEQYF.

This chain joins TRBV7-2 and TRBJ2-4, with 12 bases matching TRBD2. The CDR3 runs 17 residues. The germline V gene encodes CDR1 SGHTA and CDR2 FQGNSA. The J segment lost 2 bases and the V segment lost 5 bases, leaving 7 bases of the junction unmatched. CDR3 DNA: TGTGCCAGCAGCGGACGGACTAGCGGGGTGTCCAAAAACATTCAGTACTTC. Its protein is CASSGRTSGVSKNIQYF.

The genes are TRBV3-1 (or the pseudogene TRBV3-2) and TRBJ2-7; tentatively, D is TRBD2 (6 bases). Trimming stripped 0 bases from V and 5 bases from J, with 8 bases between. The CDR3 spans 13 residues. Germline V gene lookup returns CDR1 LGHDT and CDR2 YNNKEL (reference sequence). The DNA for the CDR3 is TGTGCCAGCAGCCAAGATTGGGGGGACGAGCAGTACTTC. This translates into CASSQDWGDEQYF.